The 7 T cell receptor beta chains below all came from one sample that was sequenced in a study of CD8 T cells in Susac syndrome (dated by TCRdb to between 2019 and 2020). The library was generated by the immunoSEQ multiplex PCR assay. RNA was extracted using the RNeasy kit, and about 0.45 to 1 microgram was reverse transcribed with random hexamers. The public reads were run again by TCRdb, first through fastp at Q25 and then through MiXCR, and only productive beta chains were kept. Here each entry gathers all rows of one CDR3 protein and keeps the most common genes and DNA. The sample profile shows about 130,000 distinct CDR3 sequences; more than 85% of them were found once. The ten top clones hold approximately 0.29% of the sample. Sequencing was performed on CD8+ T cells from PBMCs. The receptors were sampled from a human donor with multiple sclerosis.

The genes are TRBV20-1 and TRBJ1-5; perhaps TRBD1 as D (5 bases). The germline CDR1 and CDR2 sequences are DFQATT and SNEGSKA (reference sequence). Trimming stripped 0 bases from V and 5 bases from J, with 17 bases between. This CDR3 comprises 16 residues. In DNA, the CDR3 is TGCAGTGCTAGAGATCCCACAGGAGAGCTGGATCAGCCCCAGCATTTT. Residues: CSARDPTGELDQPQHF.

V gene TRBV11-2 combines with J gene TRBJ1-2, with D uncertain. Germline V gives CDR1 SGHAT, CDR2 FQNNGV. V lost 5 bases and J lost 6, with 10 bases in between. The CDR3 sequence is 12 residues long. This CDR3 is CASSPSPHGYTF. DNA of the CDR3: TGTGCCAGCAGCCCTAGTCCCCATGGCTACACCTTC.

J is TRBJ2-3 and V is TRBV4-1, with no clear D. The CDR3 runs to 14 residues. The V and J ends lost 4 bases and 3 bases respectively, with 11 bases between them. Germline lookup yields CDR1 MGHRA and CDR2 YSYEKL. CDR3 residues: CASSPQGITDTQYF. CDR3 in DNA: TGCGCCAGCAGCCCCCAAGGGATAACAGATACGCAGTATTTT.

The chain carries TRBV4-1 and TRBJ2-1; tentatively, D is TRBD2 (6 bases). The V gene's germline CDR1 is MGHRA and CDR2 YSYEKL. Deletions cut 1 base from V and 6 bases from J, with 19 bases between. The CDR3 loop spans 17 amino acids. In nucleotides, the CDR3 is TGCGCCAGCAGCCAAGTTTTCGGGAGACCCGCGCTCAATGAGCAGTTCTTC. Protein product: CASSQVFGRPALNEQFF.

The rearrangement links TRBV7-9 to TRBJ2-7; D is ambiguous. Germline values: CDR1 SEHNR, CDR2 FQNEAQ (reference sequence). The germline V and J ends were trimmed by 4 bases and 5 bases, with 18 bases remaining between them. CDR3 length: 15 residues. The CDR3 protein is CASSSGLRDIDEQYV. The DNA of the CDR3 is TGTGCCAGCAGCTCCGGCCTTAGGGATATCGACGAGCAGTACGTC.

This sequence joins TRBV7-9 and TRBJ1-1; no clear D. This CDR3 is 13 amino acids long. Trimming shortened V by 3 bases and J by 6 bases, and 11 bases separated the two germline ends. Germline-derived CDR1 and CDR2 are SEHNR and FQNEAQ (reference sequence). CDR3 protein: CASSFRESAEAFF. CDR3 coding DNA: TGTGCCAGCAGCTTTAGGGAGTCTGCTGAAGCTTTCTTT.

This sequence joins TRBV4-1 and TRBJ2-2; tentatively, D is TRBD1 (6 bases). Germline V gene sequence: CDR1 MGHRA, CDR2 YSYEKL. This CDR3 comprises 15 residues. The V end was cut by 3 bases, the J end by 4 bases, with 12 bases between. The CDR3 reads CASSQVQGRTGELFF. CDR3 bases: TGCGCCAGCAGCCAGGTTCAGGGGCGCACCGGGGAGCTGTTTTTT.